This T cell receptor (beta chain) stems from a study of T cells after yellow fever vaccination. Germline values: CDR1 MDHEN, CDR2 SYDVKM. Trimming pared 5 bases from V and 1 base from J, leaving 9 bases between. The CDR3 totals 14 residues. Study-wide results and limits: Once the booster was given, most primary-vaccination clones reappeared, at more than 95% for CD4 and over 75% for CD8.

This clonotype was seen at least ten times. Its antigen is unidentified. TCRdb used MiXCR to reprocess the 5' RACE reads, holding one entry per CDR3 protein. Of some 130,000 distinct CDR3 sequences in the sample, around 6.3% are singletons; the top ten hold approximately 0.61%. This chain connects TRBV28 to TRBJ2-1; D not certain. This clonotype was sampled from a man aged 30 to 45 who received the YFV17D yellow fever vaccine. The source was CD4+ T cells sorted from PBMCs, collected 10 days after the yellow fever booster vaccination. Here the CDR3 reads CASSPSSSYNEQFF. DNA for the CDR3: TGTGCCAGCAGTCCCTCTTCGTCCTACAATGAGCAGTTCTTC.